The rows below give T cell receptor beta chains drawn from one sample of a study of T cell responses to AZD1222 COVID-19 vaccine. Produced via immunoSEQ multiplex PCR; TCRdb's table is partial and in-frame only. This repertoire shows 150,000 to 200,000 clones, 75% to 90% found once; its top ten account for around 4.5%. This specimen consisted of peripheral blood, obtained 28 days after the second dose of the MenACWY control vaccine. These receptors all come from an adult who received the MenACWY meningococcal vaccine as a control. CDR3s include the opening cysteine and the closing phenylalanine or tryptophan. A D gene is named only where the DNA matches it firmly. Part of the rows lack a size; the others show once, few, many or a class for expanded clones.

J gene	D gene	V gene	clone size	CDR3 protein	CDR3 DNA
TRBJ2-1	TRBD1	TRBV28	-	CASSPTGTGVYNEQFF	TGTGCCAGCAGTCCAACCGGGACAGGGGTGTACAATGAGCAGTTCTTC
TRBJ2-1	-	TRBV5-1	-	CASSPAQGSSYNEQFF	TGCGCCAGCAGCCCAGCTCAGGGGAGCTCCTACAATGAGCAGTTCTTC
TRBJ1-4	-	TRBV18	-	CASSPPDGGVEKLFF	TGTGCCAGCTCACCACCGGACGGTGGAGTAGAAAAACTGTTTTTT
TRBJ1-2	-	TRBV27	few	CASSLFSSWPEGGYTF	TGTGCCAGCAGTTTATTCTCTTCTTGGCCTGAAGGAGGCTACACCTTC
TRBJ2-7	-	TRBV30	-	CAWSEGISYEQYF	TGTGCCTGGAGCGAAGGCATCTCCTACGAGCAGTACTTC
TRBJ2-7	-	TRBV27	-	CASSLIGTEGTGQYF	TGTGCCAGCAGTTTAATCGGGACGGAGGGTACGGGGCAGTACTTC
TRBJ1-1	-	TRBV29-1	-	CSVEDEVTEAFF	TGCAGCGTTGAGGATGAAGTGACTGAAGCTTTCTTT
TRBJ1-5	-	TRBV7-2	once	CASSLGWQGGQPQHF	TGTGCCAGCAGCTTAGGTTGGCAGGGTGGGCAGCCCCAGCATTTT
TRBJ2-6	-	TRBV10-2	-	CASSESLTGLSGANVLTF	TGCGCCAGCAGTGAGTCTTTGACAGGCCTCTCTGGGGCCAACGTCCTGACTTTC
TRBJ2-1	-	TRBV7-2	-	CASSLIGGTDYNEQFF	TGTGCCAGCAGCTTAATTGGGGGGACAGACTACAATGAGCAGTTCTTC
TRBJ1-2	-	TRBV27	-	CASSPSSLWGYTF	TGTGCCAGCAGTCCCTCGTCCCTATGGGGCTACACCTTC
TRBJ1-3	-	TRBV3-1/TRBV3-2	-	CASSQEPGGAYGNTIYF	TGTGCCAGCAGCCAAGAACCGGGGGGCGCGTATGGAAACACCATATATTTT
TRBJ1-2	TRBD1	TRBV28	-	CASTRDRGYYGYTF	TGTGCCAGCACCCGGGACAGGGGATACTATGGCTACACCTTC
TRBJ1-3	-	TRBV7-2	-	CASSLERVNTIYF	TGTGCCAGCAGCTTAGAAAGGGTCAACACCATATATTTT
TRBJ1-6	-	TRBV2	-	CASTTDSSYNSPLHF	TGTGCCAGCACGACGGATAGCTCCTATAATTCACCCCTCCACTTT
TRBJ1-2	-	TRBV24-1	-	CATSDLSGWGYTF	TGTGCCACCAGTGATTTGTCAGGGTGGGGCTACACCTTC
TRBJ1-1	-	TRBV29-1	once	CSVERAGRTEAFF	TGCAGCGTTGAGCGGGCAGGGAGGACTGAAGCTTTCTTT
TRBJ1-1	-	TRBV7-9	-	CASSLYGGVNTEAFF	TGTGCCAGCAGCTTATACGGGGGGGTGAACACTGAAGCTTTCTTT
TRBJ2-7	-	TRBV29-1	-	CSVVWGRAYEQYF	TGCAGCGTTGTGTGGGGGCGAGCCTACGAGCAGTACTTC
TRBJ1-5	TRBD1	TRBV27	-	CASRPERTGGLGSQPQHF	TGTGCCAGCAGACCCGAGCGGACAGGGGGTTTGGGCAGTCAGCCCCAGCATTTT
TRBJ1-5	-	TRBV5-1	-	CASSLETGHQPQHF	TGCGCCAGCAGCTTGGAAACAGGCCATCAGCCCCAGCATTTT
TRBJ2-7	-	TRBV24-1	-	CATSDNYEQYF	TGTGCCACCAGTGACAACTACGAGCAGTACTTC
TRBJ2-5	TRBD1	TRBV18	-	CASSPGQSQETQYF	TGTGCCAGCTCTCCGGGACAGAGCCAAGAGACCCAGTACTTC
TRBJ2-3	TRBD2	TRBV11-2	-	CASSLVGAGGLTDTQYF	TGTGCCAGCAGCTTAGTAGGGGCGGGAGGCCTCACAGATACGCAGTATTTT
TRBJ1-6	-	TRBV6-2/TRBV6-3	-	CASSYLGPHHSPLHF	TGTGCCAGCAGTTACCTCGGGCCCCATCATTCACCCCTCCACTTT
TRBJ1-1	-	TRBV7-2	once	CASSLFPGGDTEAFF	TGTGCCAGCAGCTTATTTCCGGGAGGGGACACTGAAGCTTTCTTT
TRBJ2-7	-	TRBV12-3/TRBV12-4	-	CASSLYPYEQYF	TGTGCCAGCAGTTTATATCCATACGAGCAGTACTTC
TRBJ1-2	-	TRBV10-3	-	CAISESDRNYGYTF	TGTGCCATCAGTGAGTCTGACCGTAACTATGGCTACACCTTC
TRBJ1-5	-	TRBV27	-	CASSFGGDNQPQHF	TGTGCCAGCAGTTTCGGGGGGGACAATCAGCCCCAGCATTTT
TRBJ1-1	-	TRBV28	-	CASSLAFRVGPEAFF	TGTGCCAGCAGTTTAGCCTTCCGGGTGGGCCCTGAAGCTTTCTTT
TRBJ2-5	-	TRBV2	-	CASSEVVSQETQYF	TGTGCCAGCAGTGAAGTGGTCTCCCAAGAGACCCAGTACTTC
TRBJ1-3	-	TRBV7-2	-	CASSLDGDPAGNTIYF	TGTGCCAGCAGCTTAGACGGGGACCCGGCCGGAAACACCATATATTTT
TRBJ1-3	-	TRBV11-2	-	CASSLRGSSGNTIYF	TGTGCCAGCAGCTTGAGAGGCAGCTCTGGAAACACCATATATTTT
TRBJ2-3	-	TRBV6-5	-	CASTDGFTDTQYF	TGTGCCAGCACCGACGGATTCACAGATACGCAGTATTTT
TRBJ2-1	-	TRBV7-3	-	CASSYGTRGEQFF	TGTGCCAGCAGCTACGGAACACGGGGTGAGCAGTTCTTC
TRBJ2-7	TRBD2	TRBV7-9	-	CASSLGGGVEQYF	TGTGCCAGCAGCTTAGGGGGAGGGGTCGAGCAGTACTTC
TRBJ2-7	-	TRBV30	-	CAWSHRDFPTYEQYF	TGTGCCTGGAGCCACCGGGACTTTCCTACCTACGAGCAGTACTTC
TRBJ1-1	-	TRBV28	once	CASSLGANRDTEAFF	TGTGCCAGCAGTTTAGGGGCGAACCGGGACACTGAAGCTTTCTTT
TRBJ2-7	-	TRBV11-3	-	CASSSEPALGEQYF	TGTGCCAGCAGCTCCGAGCCAGCCCTTGGCGAGCAGTACTTC
TRBJ1-1	-	TRBV10-3	-	CAISDPLRGDEAFF	TGTGCCATCAGTGATCCCCTTCGGGGGGACGAAGCTTTCTTT
TRBJ1-1	-	TRBV5-4	-	CASSLVARGMNTEAFF	TGTGCCAGCAGCTTGGTGGCCCGGGGAATGAACACTGAAGCTTTCTTT
TRBJ1-5	-	TRBV6-2/TRBV6-3	-	CASSGQGGQPQHF	TGTGCCAGCAGTGGGCAGGGCGGTCAGCCCCAGCATTTT
TRBJ2-5	-	TRBV11-2	many	CASSLYGTIQETQYF	TGTGCCAGCAGCTTATACGGGACAATCCAAGAGACCCAGTACTTC
TRBJ1-5	TRBD1	TRBV19	-	CASSQGQGWDQPQHF	TGTGCCAGTAGTCAAGGACAGGGATGGGATCAGCCCCAGCATTTT
TRBJ2-5	TRBD1	TRBV29-1	-	CSVRQGAGETQYF	TGCAGCGTGCGACAGGGGGCGGGAGAGACCCAGTACTTC
TRBJ1-4	-	TRBV30	-	CAWSPGLNNEKLFF	TGTGCCTGGAGCCCGGGACTAAATAATGAAAAACTGTTTTTT
TRBJ2-7	-	TRBV9	-	CASSLTDGYEQYF	TGTGCCAGCAGCCTGACGGACGGCTACGAGCAGTACTTC
TRBJ2-1	TRBD2	TRBV4-2	once	CASSRGLAGVWNEQFF	TGTGCCAGCAGCCGTGGACTAGCGGGAGTTTGGAATGAGCAGTTCTTC
TRBJ2-1	-	TRBV12-3/TRBV12-4	-	CASSSHSAGEQFF	TGTGCCAGCAGTTCTCACAGCGCTGGCGAGCAGTTCTTC
TRBJ1-2	-	TRBV14	-	CASSQAPGHFGPYGYTF	TGTGCCAGCAGCCAAGCCCCGGGACACTTCGGACCATATGGCTACACCTTC
TRBJ2-5	-	TRBV27	-	CASYDDSRETQYF	TGTGCCAGTTACGATGATTCTAGAGAGACCCAGTACTTC
TRBJ2-5	TRBD1	TRBV3-1/TRBV3-2	-	CASSQGQGSGETQYF	TGTGCCAGCAGCCAAGGACAGGGATCAGGAGAGACCCAGTACTTC
TRBJ1-2	-	TRBV4-3	-	CASSQVFGGNYGYTF	TGCGCCAGCAGCCAAGTTTTCGGGGGCAACTATGGCTACACCTTC
TRBJ1-1	TRBD1	TRBV10-1	few	CASSEIRGLAFF	TGCGCCAGCAGTGAAATCAGGGGGCTAGCTTTCTTT
TRBJ1-1	-	TRBV25-1	-	CASRDGYRTEAFF	TGTGCCAGCAGGGACGGGTACCGGACTGAAGCTTTCTTT
TRBJ1-5	-	TRBV6-6	-	CASSYSGLQGNQPQHF	TGTGCCAGCAGTTACTCCGGCCTCCAGGGGAATCAGCCCCAGCATTTT